This TCR beta chain emerged from a study of cytomegalovirus exposure and HLA in healthy donors. This clone was counted only a few times. Its antigen is not known. Researchers ran the PCR with 60 Vbeta and 13 Jbeta primers. TCRdb's copy holds only in-frame clones and misses some; the assay was immunoSEQ multiplex PCR. The sample has under 110,000 clones; roughly 74% are singletons. The junction had 8 bases not matched to a gene; V was cut back by 8 bases and J by 6 bases. The germline gives CDR1 LNHDA, CDR2 SQIVND (reference sequence). There are 13 residues in the CDR3. Notes on the study in general: Cytomegalovirus-associated status was assigned to more than 150 TCR beta chains. Analyzed later, association rates of TCRs varied across HLA loci, with DRB1 most and HLA-C fewest. TCR beta V segments were, for the most part, productive about 87% or about 30% of the time in an earlier analysis. Accurate prediction of HLA-A and HLA-B alleles (for most subjects) was reportedly achieved from TCR beta sequences.

The rearrangement joins TRBV19 to TRBJ2-3; 7 bases line up with TRBD1. This sequence was found in a woman in her thirties or forties in good health and CMV-seronegative. Material: PBMCs. CDR3 bases: TGTGCCAGTGTAAGACAGGGAGCCGATACGCAGTATTTT. Translation gives CASVRQGADTQYF.